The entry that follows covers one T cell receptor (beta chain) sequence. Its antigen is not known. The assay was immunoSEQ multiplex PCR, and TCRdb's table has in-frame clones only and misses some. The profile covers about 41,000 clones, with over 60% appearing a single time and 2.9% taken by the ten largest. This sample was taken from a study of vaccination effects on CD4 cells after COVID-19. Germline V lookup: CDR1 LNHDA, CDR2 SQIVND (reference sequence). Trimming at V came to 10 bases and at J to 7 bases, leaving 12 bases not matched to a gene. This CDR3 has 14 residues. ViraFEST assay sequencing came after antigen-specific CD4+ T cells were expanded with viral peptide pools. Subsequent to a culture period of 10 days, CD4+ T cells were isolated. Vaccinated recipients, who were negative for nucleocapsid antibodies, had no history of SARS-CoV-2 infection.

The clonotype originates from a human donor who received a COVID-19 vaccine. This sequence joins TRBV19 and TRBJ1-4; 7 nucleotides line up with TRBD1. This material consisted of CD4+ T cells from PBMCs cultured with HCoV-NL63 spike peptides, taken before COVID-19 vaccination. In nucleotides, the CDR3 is TGTGCCACCCACCCAGGGGGAGAGGGTGAAAAACTGTTTTTT. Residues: CATHPGGEGEKLFF.